One sample yielded the 20 T cell receptor beta chains listed below, sequenced in a study of shared clonotypes between healthy human individuals. Sequencing was performed with immunoSEQ multiplex PCR; in TCRdb, only in-frame clones are kept and a portion is missing. The data show fewer than 600,000 clones, roughly four fifths seen once. Sequenced: PBMCs. These receptors all stem from a middle-aged woman in good health. Some clones in this sample may be carry-over from other donors' samples.

This chain uses TRBV6-1 with TRBJ2-7, with unresolved D. Per the germline V gene, CDR1 is MNHNS and CDR2 is SASEGT. This CDR3 spans 12 amino acids. The V and J ends lost 8 bases and 4 bases respectively, with 12 bases between them. CDR3 nucleotides: TGTGCCAGCTCTTGGGTGGGTTACGAGCAGTACTTC. Amino acid sequence: CASSWVGYEQYF.

This rearrangement joins TRBV11-2 to TRBJ2-7; no firm D call. Trimming took off 5 bases at V and 6 bases at J, with 11 bases between the two ends. Per the germline V gene, CDR1 is SGHAT and CDR2 is FQNNGV. The CDR3 has 12 amino acids. The CDR3 loop is CASSIGSVEQYF. The DNA of the CDR3 is TGTGCCAGCAGCATCGGGTCCGTCGAGCAGTACTTC. Using reference TRBV11-2 and TRBJ2-7 for the parts outside the CDR3, the full variable domain is EAGVAQSPRYKIIEKRQSVAFWCNPISGHATLYWYQQILGQGPKLLIQFQNNGVVDDSQLPKDRFSAERLKGVDSTLKIQPAKLEDSAVYLCASSIGSVEQYFGPGTRLTVT.

This clone was seen repeatedly, ten times or more. This sequence joins TRBV9 and TRBJ2-5, with 13 positions matching TRBD2. Germline lookup yields CDR1 SGDLS and CDR2 YYNGEE. The CDR3 has 18 amino acids. V lost 4 bases to trimming and J lost 1 base; unmatched junction nucleotides: 10. The CDR3 coding sequence is TGTGCCAGCAGCCCTTGGACTAGCGGGAGACCAAGCCAAGAGACCCAGTACTTC. It codes for CASSPWTSGRPSQETQYF.

This clone was picked up many times. This chain connects TRBV2 to TRBJ2-7; D is uncertain. CDR1 and CDR2 (germline): SNHLY, FYNNEI. V gave up 6 bases and J gave up 0 bases, with 15 bases separating them. The length of the CDR3 is 15 residues. The CDR3 protein is CASRAPSHISYEQYF. DNA of the CDR3: TGTGCCAGCAGAGCTCCGTCCCACATCTCCTACGAGCAGTACTTC. Complete variable domain (other parts from reference TRBV2 and TRBJ2-7): EPEVTQTPSHQVTQMGQEVILRCVPISNHLYFYWYRQILGQKVEFLVSFYNNEISEKSEIFDDQFSVERPDGSNFTLKIRSTKLEDSAMYFCASRAPSHISYEQYFGPGTRLTVT.

The chain recombines TRBV5-4 with TRBJ2-2; 12 bases are shared with TRBD1. Trimming removed 7 bases from V and 5 bases from J; junction bases left unmatched: 12. Germline V gene lookup returns CDR1 SGHNT and CDR2 YYREEE (reference sequence). The CDR3 length is 17 residues. The CDR3, as DNA: TGTGCCAGCGGGGCCCCGGGACAGGGGGCGGGAACCGGGGAGCTGTTTTTT. Amino acids: CASGAPGQGAGTGELFF.

The chain uses TRBV19 and TRBJ1-1; TRBD1 agrees at 9 bases. Germline V CDR1 and CDR2: LNHDA, SQIVND (reference sequence). CDR3 length equals 16 residues. V shed 7 bases and J 1 base; nucleotides not matched to a gene: 10. Written as DNA, the CDR3 is TGTGCCAGTATCCCAACAGGGGGCCTCGGGAACACTGAAGCTTTCTTT. Translated, it gives CASIPTGGLGNTEAFF.

For the CDR3, the DNA is TGTGCCATCAAGGGCCCTCGGGGCCTAGCGGGAGCCACTACGAACACCGGGGAGCTGTTTTTT. Encoded protein: CAIKGPRGLAGATTNTGELFF. This chain joins TRBV10-3 and TRBJ2-2, with 10 bases fitting TRBD2. This CDR3 spans 21 amino acids. Losses at the gene ends were 7 bases for V and 0 bases for J; bases not matched to a gene: 20. Germline values: CDR1 ENHRY, CDR2 SYGVKD.

The J gene is TRBJ2-7, the V gene TRBV6-5; D assignment may be TRBD1 or TRBD2 (5 bases each). V shed 0 bases and J shed 5 bases, with 17 bases lying between them. The germline V gene encodes CDR1 MNHEY and CDR2 SVGAGI. This CDR3 has 16 amino acids. The CDR3 DNA follows: TGTGCCAGCAGTTACTCGGACGGGACGCCAGGGAACGAGCAGTACTTC. It codes for CASSYSDGTPGNEQYF.

The chain uses TRBV9 and TRBJ1-1; D remains unclear. CDR3 size: 14 residues. Germline CDR1 reads SGDLS; CDR2 reads YYNGEE. V dropped 0 bases and J dropped 4 bases, with 10 bases sitting between them. The CDR3, as DNA: TGTGCCAGCAGCGTAGATAGCTGGGTCACTGAAGCTTTCTTT. Protein product: CASSVDSWVTEAFF.

The CDR3 is CASSPNGAYEQYF. DNA for the CDR3: TGTGCCAGCAGTCCGAACGGGGCCTACGAGCAGTACTTC. The chain joins TRBV27 to TRBJ2-7, with TRBD2 as a possible D gene (5 bases). V dropped 5 bases and J dropped 2 bases, with 10 bases sitting between them. Germline values: CDR1 MNHEY, CDR2 SMNVEV (reference sequence). The CDR3 has 13 amino acids.

This chain uses TRBV4-3 with TRBJ2-7; weak D call: TRBD1 (5 bases). CDR1 and CDR2 (germline): LGHNA, YSLEER. This CDR3 contains 13 residues. V shed 0 bases and J shed 9 bases, with 12 bases lying between them. Here the CDR3 reads CASSQEILDRQYF. The CDR3 bases are TGCGCCAGCAGCCAAGAAATTCTAGACAGGCAGTACTTC.

There are many counts of this clone. In the same sample, other DNA sequences code for this CDR3. The chain employs TRBV5-4 and TRBJ2-7, with 7 nucleotides matching TRBD2. J was trimmed by 0 bases and V by 3 bases; bases with no gene match: 6. This CDR3 is 15 amino acids long. The germline V gene has CDR1 SGHNT and CDR2 YYREEE (reference sequence). The CDR3 DNA follows: TGTGCCAGCAGCTCCCCGGGACTATCCTCCTACGAGCAGTACTTC. The encoded protein is CASSSPGLSSYEQYF.

This chain uses TRBV7-8 with TRBJ2-5, with D perhaps TRBD1 or TRBD2 (6 bases each). V was clipped by 5 bases and J by 5 bases, with 18 bases between them. CDR1 and CDR2 (germline): SGHVS, FQNEAQ. The CDR3 length is 15 residues. In DNA, the CDR3 is TGTGCCAGCAGCGCCGGCAACGTCGGGGGCGAGACCCAGTACTTC. Protein sequence: CASSAGNVGGETQYF. Combining the CDR3 with reference TRBV7-8 and TRBJ2-5 gives the whole variable domain GAGVSQSPRYKVAKRGQDVALRCDPISGHVSLFWYQQALGQGPEFLTYFQNEAQLDKSGLPSDRFFAERPEGSVSTLKIQRTQQEDSAVYLCASSAGNVGGETQYFGPGTRLLVL.

This clone was picked up one time. In DNA, the CDR3 is TGCGCCAGCCCGGGGGGAATAGAATTCTACGAGCAGTACTTC. Amino acids: CASPGGIEFYEQYF. The V gene is TRBV10-1, the J gene TRBJ2-7, with 7 bases that match TRBD2. This CDR3 is built from 14 residues. V was clipped by 8 bases and J by 3 bases; unmatched bases: 10. The germline gives CDR1 WNHNN, CDR2 SYGVQD (reference sequence).

V gene TRBV11-2 combines with J gene TRBJ2-7; no firm D call. Trimming left V 0 bases short and J 1 base short, with 13 bases between. This CDR3 has 16 amino acids. Germline loops: CDR1 SGHAT, CDR2 FQNNGV. CDR3 protein: CASSLDPDISSYEQYF. DNA for the CDR3: TGTGCCAGCAGCTTAGACCCTGACATCTCATCCTACGAGCAGTACTTC.

This clone appeared many times. The chain has TRBV10-2 and TRBJ2-1; D is unresolved. V lost 0 bases to trimming and J lost 8 bases, with 5 bases between them. Germline CDR1 WSHSY, CDR2 SAAADI. The CDR3 length is 12 residues. CDR3: CASSESYDEQFF. CDR3 in DNA: TGCGCCAGCAGTGAGTCGTATGATGAGCAGTTCTTC.

In this sample, this clone turned up once. The chain employs TRBV19 and TRBJ2-1, with 8 positions matching TRBD1. Germline V gene sequence: CDR1 LNHDA, CDR2 SQIVND (reference sequence). V gave up 3 bases and J gave up 0 bases; unmatched junction bases: 1. The CDR3 runs 15 residues. Here the CDR3 reads CASSMDRDSYNEQFF. For the CDR3, the DNA is TGTGCCAGTAGTATGGACAGGGACTCCTACAATGAGCAGTTCTTC.

As to this clone: This sample also contains other DNA sequences that code for the same CDR3. The V gene is TRBV7-9, the J gene TRBJ1-1; D remains ambiguous. The CDR3 totals 14 residues. Per the germline V gene, CDR1 is SEHNR and CDR2 is FQNEAQ (reference sequence). V lost 0 bases and J lost 1, with 6 bases in between. The CDR3 spells CASSLAVGNTEAFF. CDR3 bases: TGTGCCAGCAGCTTAGCTGTGGGGAACACTGAAGCTTTCTTT.

Worth noting for this clone: It is likely a read error: a sequence one base away is far more abundant. V is TRBV7-8 and J is TRBJ2-3; 7 bases agree with TRBD2. CDR3 length: 15 amino acids. Germline V gives CDR1 SGHVS, CDR2 FQNEAQ. This CDR3 is CASSSLAAYTDAQYF. For the CDR3, the DNA is TGTGCCAGCAGCTCCCTAGCGGCCTACACAGATGCGCAGTATTTT.

This clone was counted between two and nine times. J is TRBJ2-2 and V is TRBV18; 14 positions agree with TRBD2. Looked up from germline, CDR1 is KGHSH and CDR2 is LQKENI. Trimming cost V 4 bases and J 3 bases; bases outside gene matches: 1. CDR3 length equals 16 residues. The CDR3 region has the DNA TGTGCCAGCTCACGGGGACTAGCGGGAGACACCGGGGAGCTGTTTTTT. Translating gives CASSRGLAGDTGELFF. The variable domain in full, with the rest retrieved from reference TRBV18 and TRBJ2-2, is NAGVMQNPRHLVRRRGQEARLRCSPMKGHSHVYWYRQLPEEGLKFMVYLQKENIIDESGMPKERFSAEFPKEGPSILRIQQVVRGDSAAYFCASSRGLAGDTGELFFGEGSRLTVL.